This entry lists 15 T cell receptor beta chains sequenced from one sample in a study of blood T cell repertoires in COVID-19. Generated by immunoSEQ multiplex PCR, the TCRdb table keeps only in-frame clones and is missing some. Of 300,000 to 450,000 clones listed, 89% are singletons. Sequencing was carried out using peripheral blood. Receptors originate from a woman in her sixties with COVID-19, enrolled during active disease.

This clone was detected only a few times. V is TRBV6-5 and J is TRBJ2-1, with 8 bases fitting TRBD2. CDR3 size: 16 residues. CDR1 is MNHEY and CDR2 is SVGAGI in the germline V gene. J lost 8 bases, V lost 0 bases, and 9 bases had no gene match. The DNA of the CDR3 is TGTGCCAGCAGTTACTCGATCCGGGGGGGCCCCCATGAGCAGTTCTTC. It is translated as CASSYSIRGGPHEQFF.

The CDR3 reads CASSLQGGQETQYF. CDR3 DNA sequence: TGCGCCAGCAGCTTACAGGGGGGCCAAGAGACCCAGTACTTC. The chain has TRBV5-1 and TRBJ2-5; 8 bases line up with TRBD1. Trimming removed 2 bases from V and 1 base from J; junction bases left unmatched: 1. From germline, CDR1 is SGHRS and CDR2 YFSETQ. CDR3 length: 14 amino acids.

The rearrangement links TRBV6-6 to TRBJ1-5; 7 bases align to TRBD1. With V trimmed by 6 bases and J by 6 bases, 14 bases remained unmatched. Germline V gene sequence: CDR1 MNHNY, CDR2 SVGAGI (reference sequence). The CDR3 is 16 residues long. CDR3 sequence (DNA): TGTGCCAGCAGATACGGGACAGCGAGATTGGCTCAGCCCCAGCATTTT. It translates to CASRYGTARLAQPQHF.

In nucleotides, the CDR3 is TGTGCCTACCGACCGGGGGCTGGAAACACCATATATTTT. This translates into CAYRPGAGNTIYF. The chain uses TRBV19 and TRBJ1-3; D is possibly TRBD1 (5 bases). Germline CDR1 and CDR2: LNHDA and SQIVND (reference sequence). This CDR3 has 13 residues. V was shortened by 11 bases and J by 2 bases, with 13 bases between the two germline ends.

V gene TRBV7-9 combines with J gene TRBJ2-1; weak D call: TRBD2 (7 bases). V was pared by 5 bases and J by 3 bases, with 17 bases between. Germline V gene sequence: CDR1 SEHNR, CDR2 FQNEAQ (reference sequence). The CDR3 is made up of 16 amino acids. Here the CDR3 reads CASSPLGGAYYNEQFF. The CDR3 nucleotides read TGTGCCAGCAGCCCTTTGGGGGGGGCCTACTACAATGAGCAGTTCTTC.

The chain couples TRBV4-1 to TRBJ2-7; the D gene is possibly TRBD2 (6 bases). V was pared by 1 base and J by 4 bases, with 8 bases between. Germline V gives CDR1 MGHRA, CDR2 YSYEKL. The CDR3 sequence is 13 residues long. Written as DNA, the CDR3 is TGCGCCAGCAGCCAAGGCGGGGCTTACGAGCAGTACTTC. Protein: CASSQGGAYEQYF.

In this sample, this clone turned up once. The chain has TRBV29-1 and TRBJ1-3; D gene uncertain. This CDR3 contains 14 residues. The germline gives CDR1 SQVTM, CDR2 ANQGSEA. Trimming took off 3 bases at V and 0 bases at J, with 9 bases between the two ends. The CDR3: CSVDGGYSGNTIYF. The CDR3 region has the DNA TGCAGCGTTGATGGCGGCTACTCTGGAAACACCATATATTTT.

This clone was observed a single time. J is TRBJ1-5 and V is TRBV19; no clear D. CDR3 length equals 15 residues. V lost 5 bases, J lost 0 bases, and 11 bases lay in between. Germline CDR1 is LNHDA and CDR2 is SQIVND (reference sequence). The CDR3 bases are TGTGCCAGTAGTCAATGGGCAAATAGCAATCAGCCCCAGCATTTT. It codes for CASSQWANSNQPQHF.

This rearrangement joins TRBV20-1 to TRBJ1-2; D remains ambiguous. This CDR3 spans 13 amino acids. Trimming removed 3 bases from V and 8 bases from J, with 16 bases in between. Germline values: CDR1 DFQATT, CDR2 SNEGSKA (reference sequence). CDR3 coding DNA: TGCAGTGCTAGTCGAACGGACGGCGGGGGCTACACCTTC. Amino acids: CSASRTDGGGYTF.

The chain joins TRBV5-6 to TRBJ2-6; perhaps TRBD1 as D (5 bases). The V gene lost 2 bases and the J gene lost 4 bases, with 10 bases spanning the gap. The CDR3 has 15 residues. CDR1 SGHDT and CDR2 YYEEEE come from the germline V gene. CDR3 protein: CASSFQGVGANVLTF. Here the CDR3 DNA reads TGTGCCAGCAGCTTTCAAGGGGTAGGGGCCAACGTCCTGACTTTC.

This chain uses TRBV7-7 with TRBJ2-5; 7 nucleotides align to TRBD1. The CDR3 is made up of 14 amino acids. V lost 5 bases and J lost 6; bases outside the gene matches: 9. The germline V gene encodes CDR1 SSHAT and CDR2 FNYEAQ (reference sequence). The CDR3 reads CASSPDRALQTQYF. The CDR3 nucleotides read TGTGCCAGCAGCCCCGACAGGGCTCTGCAGACCCAGTACTTC.

The rearrangement joins TRBV19 to TRBJ2-4, with 7 bases that match TRBD2. Trimming removed 0 bases from V and 3 bases from J; junction bases left unmatched: 5. This CDR3 region has 16 residues. Germline V CDR1 and CDR2: LNHDA, SQIVND (reference sequence). CDR3 loop: CASSIDRGGFKNIQYF. In DNA, the CDR3 is TGTGCCAGTAGTATAGATCGGGGAGGGTTCAAAAACATTCAGTACTTC.

J is TRBJ1-3 and V is TRBV7-2; TRBD1 might be the D (6 bases). CDR1 and CDR2 (germline): SGHTA, FQGNSA. The germline V and J ends were trimmed by 6 bases and 3 bases, with 12 bases remaining between them. The CDR3 totals 14 residues. In nucleotides, the CDR3 is TGTGCCAGCAGTTTACAGGGAGGTGGAAACACCATATATTTT. Translating gives CASSLQGGGNTIYF. The full variable domain, with the rest looked up from reference TRBV7-2 and TRBJ1-3, is GAGVSQSPSNKVTEKGKDVELRCDPISGHTALYWYRQSLGQGLEFLIYFQGNSAPDKSGLPSDRFSAERTGGSVSTLTIQRTQQEDSAVYLCASSLQGGGNTIYFGEGSWLTVV.

The V and J genes are TRBV9 and TRBJ2-6; 9 bases match TRBD1. Losses at the gene ends were 3 bases for V and 0 bases for J; bases not matched to a gene: 13. Germline V gives CDR1 SGDLS, CDR2 YYNGEE. CDR3 length: 20 amino acids. The CDR3: CASSAVQPGQGPSGANVLTF. The CDR3 region has the DNA TGTGCCAGCAGCGCCGTTCAACCGGGACAGGGCCCCTCTGGGGCCAACGTCCTGACTTTC.

The chain carries TRBV6-5 and TRBJ1-5, with D hard to call. Deletions cut 6 bases from V and 1 base from J, with 13 bases between. The CDR3 contains 15 residues. Germline V gives CDR1 MNHEY, CDR2 SVGAGI. The CDR3 DNA follows: TGTGCCAGCAGCCTTGGGTGGAGAAGCAATCAGCCCCAGCATTTT. Amino acid sequence: CASSLGWRSNQPQHF.